This TCR beta chain was identified in a study of blood T cells in healthy people across ages. This clonotype was picked up a small number of times. Combining a sample-barcoded 5' primer with a J-beta primer mix, a second PCR ran for about 6 to 12 cycles. One entry per CDR3 protein, called by TCRdb with MiXCR from the 5' RACE reads. The data contain 1.5 million to 1.8 million distinct CDR3 sequences, around 40% of them singletons. The CDR3 loop spans 12 amino acids. The V end lost 3 bases, the J end lost 4 bases, and 6 bases lay between the germline ends. Germline V gene lookup returns CDR1 MDHEN and CDR2 SYDVKM.

This clonotype was sampled from a young woman in good health. Source material: blood. The chain has TRBV28 and TRBJ1-2; D ambiguous. This chain's CDR3 is CASSFGPYGYTF. The CDR3 DNA reads TGTGCCAGCAGTTTCGGACCCTATGGCTACACCTTC.